This entry is about one TCR beta chain. The antigen remains unidentified. The V end was cut by 7 bases, the J end by 9 bases, with 17 bases between. Germline CDR1 MNHNY, CDR2 SVGAGI (reference sequence). The CDR3 has 13 residues. Amplification used 60 Vbeta primers and 13 Jbeta primers. The method was immunoSEQ multiplex PCR; TCRdb's version includes in-frame clones alone and lacks a portion of them. The sample lists about 140,000 clones; roughly three fifths were seen once. The sample belongs to a study of cytomegalovirus exposure and HLA in healthy donors. Whole-study results and caveats: A later analysis associated some 18,000 TCR beta sequences with HLA alleles at a 0.05 false discovery rate. Later analysis showed TCR association rates varying by HLA locus, highest for DRB1 and lowest for HLA-C.

The sample comprised PBMCs. The J gene is TRBJ2-3, the V gene TRBV6-6; D is possibly TRBD1 (5 bases). The clonotype was recovered from a woman aged 55-70 years in good health and CMV-seronegative. CDR3 DNA sequence: TGTGCCAGCACCCAACTCAGGGAAAGCACGCAGTATTTT. It encodes CASTQLRESTQYF.